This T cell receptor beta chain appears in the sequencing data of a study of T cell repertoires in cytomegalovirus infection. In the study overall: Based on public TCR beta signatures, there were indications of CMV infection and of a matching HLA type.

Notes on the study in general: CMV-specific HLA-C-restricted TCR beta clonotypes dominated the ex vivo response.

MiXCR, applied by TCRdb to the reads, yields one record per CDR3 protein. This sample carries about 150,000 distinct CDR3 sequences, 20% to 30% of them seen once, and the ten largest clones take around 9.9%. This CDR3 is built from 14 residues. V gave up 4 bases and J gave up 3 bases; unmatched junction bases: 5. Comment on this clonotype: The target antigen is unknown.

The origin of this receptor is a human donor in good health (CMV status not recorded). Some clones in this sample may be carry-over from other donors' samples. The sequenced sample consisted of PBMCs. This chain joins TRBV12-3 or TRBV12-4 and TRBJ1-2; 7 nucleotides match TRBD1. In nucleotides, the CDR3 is TGTGCCAGCAGTTGGGACAGCCCCTACTATGGCTACACCTTC. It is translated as CASSWDSPYYGYTF.